The clone carrying this TCR beta chain was counted only a few times. Participants, about 18 to 90 years old, spanned around 26 US areas. The data stem from a study of blood T cell repertoires in COVID-19. The overall study: COVID-19 samples, acute and convalescent, were from the United States, Italy and Spain.

The protocol was immunoSEQ multiplex PCR, while the TCRdb copy is restricted to in-frame clones and leaves out a portion. Of 100,000 to 150,000 clones listed, 84% are singletons. The CDR3 spans 15 residues. The ends were cut back, 0 bases at V and 0 bases at J, with 10 bases in the middle. Germline V gene data show CDR1 as SGHNT and CDR2 as YYREEE (reference sequence). The receptor comes from a woman in her twenties or thirties who had recovered from COVID-19. Sequenced material: PBMCs or T cells enriched from blood (not recorded which). This chain joins TRBV5-4 and TRBJ2-7; maybe TRBD2 (5 bases). The CDR3 coding sequence is TGTGCCAGCAGCTTGGGTCCACGGGACTCCTACGAGCAGTACTTC. Its translation is CASSLGPRDSYEQYF.